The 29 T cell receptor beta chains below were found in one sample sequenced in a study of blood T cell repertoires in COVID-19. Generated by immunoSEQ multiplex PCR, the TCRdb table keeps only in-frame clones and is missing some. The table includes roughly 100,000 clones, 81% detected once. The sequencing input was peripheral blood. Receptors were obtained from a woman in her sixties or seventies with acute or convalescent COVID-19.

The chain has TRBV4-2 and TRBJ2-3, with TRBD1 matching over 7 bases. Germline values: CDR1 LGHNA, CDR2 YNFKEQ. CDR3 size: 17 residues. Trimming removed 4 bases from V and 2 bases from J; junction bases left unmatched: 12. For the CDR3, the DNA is TGTGCCAGCAGCCTGAGGGCGCCGGGACAGAACACAGATACGCAGTATTTT. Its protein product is CASSLRAPGQNTDTQYF.

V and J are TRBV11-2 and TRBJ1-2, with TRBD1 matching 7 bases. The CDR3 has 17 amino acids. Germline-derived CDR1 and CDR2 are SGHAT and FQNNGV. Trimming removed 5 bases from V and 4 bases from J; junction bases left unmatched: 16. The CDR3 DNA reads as TGTGCCAGCAGCCCCGCGGGACAGCGGTGGTTCGTCTATGGCTACACCTTC. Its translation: CASSPAGQRWFVYGYTF.

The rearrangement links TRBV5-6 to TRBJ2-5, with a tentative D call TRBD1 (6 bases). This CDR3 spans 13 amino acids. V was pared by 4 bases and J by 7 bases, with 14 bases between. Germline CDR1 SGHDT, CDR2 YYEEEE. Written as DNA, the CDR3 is TGTGCCAGCAGCCCACAGGGTACGGGGACCCAGTACTTC. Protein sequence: CASSPQGTGTQYF.

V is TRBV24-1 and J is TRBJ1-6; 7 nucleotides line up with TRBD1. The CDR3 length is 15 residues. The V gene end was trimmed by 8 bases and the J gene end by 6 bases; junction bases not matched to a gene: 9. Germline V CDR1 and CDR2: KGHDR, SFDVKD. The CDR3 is CATIVRGTANSPLHF. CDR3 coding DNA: TGTGCCACCATCGTCCGTGGGACAGCTAATTCACCCCTCCACTTT.

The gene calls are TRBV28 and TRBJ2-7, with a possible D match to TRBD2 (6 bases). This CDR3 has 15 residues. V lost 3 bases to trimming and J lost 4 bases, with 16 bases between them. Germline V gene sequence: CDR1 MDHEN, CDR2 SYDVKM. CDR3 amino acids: CASSLGGMLSYEQYF. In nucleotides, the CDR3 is TGTGCCAGCAGTTTGGGCGGGATGCTCAGTTACGAGCAGTACTTC.

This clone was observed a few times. CDR3 DNA sequence: TGTGCCAGCAGCCCCCAGCTGCGGGGCCAAGAGACCCAGTACTTC. Amino acids: CASSPQLRGQETQYF. This chain connects TRBV11-2 to TRBJ2-5; tentatively, D is TRBD2 (6 bases). Trimming took 5 bases from V and 1 from J, leaving 14 bases between them. Germline loops: CDR1 SGHAT, CDR2 FQNNGV. The CDR3 runs to 15 residues.

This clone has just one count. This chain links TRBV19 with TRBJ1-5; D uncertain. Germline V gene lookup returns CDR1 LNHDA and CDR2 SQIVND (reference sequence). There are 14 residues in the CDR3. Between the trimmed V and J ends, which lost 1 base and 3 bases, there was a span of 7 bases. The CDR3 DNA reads TGTGCCAGTAGTATAGGGCAGGTCAATCAGCCCCAGCATTTT. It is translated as CASSIGQVNQPQHF.

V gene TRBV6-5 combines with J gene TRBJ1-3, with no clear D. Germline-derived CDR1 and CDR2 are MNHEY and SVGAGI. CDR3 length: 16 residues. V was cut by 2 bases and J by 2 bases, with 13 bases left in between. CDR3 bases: TGTGCCAGCAGTTACCAACTCACAGAGCCTGGAAACACCATATATTTT. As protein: CASSYQLTEPGNTIYF.

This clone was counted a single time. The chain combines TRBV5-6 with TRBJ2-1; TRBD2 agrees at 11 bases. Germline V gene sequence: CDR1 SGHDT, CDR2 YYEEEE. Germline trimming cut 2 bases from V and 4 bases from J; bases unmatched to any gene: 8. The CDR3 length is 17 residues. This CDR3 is CASSFLRGLAEYNEQFF. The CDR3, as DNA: TGTGCCAGCAGCTTTCTCAGGGGACTAGCGGAGTACAATGAGCAGTTCTTC.

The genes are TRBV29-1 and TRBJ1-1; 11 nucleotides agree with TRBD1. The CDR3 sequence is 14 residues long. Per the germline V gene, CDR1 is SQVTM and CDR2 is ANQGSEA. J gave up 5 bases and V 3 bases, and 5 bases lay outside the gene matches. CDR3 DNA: TGCAGCGTTGACGGACAGGGGGCGCGGACTGAAGCTTTCTTT. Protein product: CSVDGQGARTEAFF.

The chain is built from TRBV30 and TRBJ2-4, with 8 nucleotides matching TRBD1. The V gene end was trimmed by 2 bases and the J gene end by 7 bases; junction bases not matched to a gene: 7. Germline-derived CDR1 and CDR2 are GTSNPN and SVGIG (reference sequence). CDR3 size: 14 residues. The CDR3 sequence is CAWSLGQGGNIQYF. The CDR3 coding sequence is TGTGCCTGGAGTCTAGGACAGGGTGGGAACATTCAGTACTTC.

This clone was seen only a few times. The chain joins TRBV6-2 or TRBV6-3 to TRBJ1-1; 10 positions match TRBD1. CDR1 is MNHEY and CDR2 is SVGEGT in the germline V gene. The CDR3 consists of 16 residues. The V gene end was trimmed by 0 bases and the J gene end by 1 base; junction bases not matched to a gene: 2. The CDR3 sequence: CASSYSRDRGNTEAFF. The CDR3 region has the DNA TGTGCCAGCAGTTACTCCCGGGACAGGGGGAACACTGAAGCTTTCTTT.

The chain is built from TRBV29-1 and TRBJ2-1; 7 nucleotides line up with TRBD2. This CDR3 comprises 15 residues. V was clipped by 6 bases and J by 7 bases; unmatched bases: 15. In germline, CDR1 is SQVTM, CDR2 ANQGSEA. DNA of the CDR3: TGCAGCGTCCCCGACCTTGCGGGAGTGGTGAATGAGCAGTTCTTC. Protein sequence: CSVPDLAGVVNEQFF.

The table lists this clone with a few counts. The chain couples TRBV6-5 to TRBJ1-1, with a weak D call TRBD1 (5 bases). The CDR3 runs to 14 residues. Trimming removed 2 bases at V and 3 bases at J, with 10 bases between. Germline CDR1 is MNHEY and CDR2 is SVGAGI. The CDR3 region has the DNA TGTGCCAGCAGTTACGGGGGGAGGGACACTGAAGCTTTCTTT. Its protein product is CASSYGGRDTEAFF.

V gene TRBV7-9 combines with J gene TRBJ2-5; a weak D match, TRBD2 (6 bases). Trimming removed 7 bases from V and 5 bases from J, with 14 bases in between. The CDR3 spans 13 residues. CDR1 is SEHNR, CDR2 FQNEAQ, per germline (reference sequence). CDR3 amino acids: CASTPGGTETQYF. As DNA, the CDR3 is TGTGCCAGCACCCCTGGAGGGACGGAGACCCAGTACTTC.

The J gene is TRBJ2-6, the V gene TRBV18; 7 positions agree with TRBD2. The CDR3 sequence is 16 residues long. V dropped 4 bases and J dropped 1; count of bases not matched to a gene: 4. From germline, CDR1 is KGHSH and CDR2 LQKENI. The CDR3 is CASSLPGGSGANVLTF. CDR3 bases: TGTGCCAGCTCACTGCCGGGGGGTTCTGGGGCCAACGTCCTGACTTTC.

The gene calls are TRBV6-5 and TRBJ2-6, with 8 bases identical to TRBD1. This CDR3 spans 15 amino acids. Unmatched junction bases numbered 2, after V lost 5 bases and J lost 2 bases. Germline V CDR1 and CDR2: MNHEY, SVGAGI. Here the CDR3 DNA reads TGTGCCAGCAGTCCGGACAGGGCTGGGGCCAACGTCCTGACTTTC. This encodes CASSPDRAGANVLTF.

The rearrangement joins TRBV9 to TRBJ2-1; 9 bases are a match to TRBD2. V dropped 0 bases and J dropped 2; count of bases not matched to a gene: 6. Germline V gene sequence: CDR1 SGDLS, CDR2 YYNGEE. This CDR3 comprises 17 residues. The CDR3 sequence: CASSVVPAGGPYNEQFF. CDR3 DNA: TGTGCCAGCAGCGTAGTTCCTGCGGGAGGGCCCTACAATGAGCAGTTCTTC.

CDR3 nucleotide sequence: TGTGCCAGCAGCCCGGACAGGGTCAATCAGCCCCAGCATTTT. It encodes CASSPDRVNQPQHF. The V gene is TRBV7-8, the J gene TRBJ1-5; 8 nucleotides match TRBD1. The junction had 3 bases not matched to a gene; V was cut back by 5 bases and J by 3 bases. The germline V gene encodes CDR1 SGHVS and CDR2 FQNEAQ. CDR3 length equals 14 residues.

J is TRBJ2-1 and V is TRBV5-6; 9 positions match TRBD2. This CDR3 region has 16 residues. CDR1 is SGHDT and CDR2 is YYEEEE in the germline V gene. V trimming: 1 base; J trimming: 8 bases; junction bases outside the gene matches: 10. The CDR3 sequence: CASSLYAGGPLHEQFF. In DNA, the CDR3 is TGTGCCAGCAGCTTGTACGCGGGAGGGCCCCTCCATGAGCAGTTCTTC.

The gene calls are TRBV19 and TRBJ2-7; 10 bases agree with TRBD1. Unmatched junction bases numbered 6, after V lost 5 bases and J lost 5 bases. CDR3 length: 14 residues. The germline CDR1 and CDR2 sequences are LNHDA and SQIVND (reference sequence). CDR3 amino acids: CASSYRGQGNEQYF. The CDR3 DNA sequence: TGTGCCAGTAGTTATCGGGGACAGGGGAACGAGCAGTACTTC.

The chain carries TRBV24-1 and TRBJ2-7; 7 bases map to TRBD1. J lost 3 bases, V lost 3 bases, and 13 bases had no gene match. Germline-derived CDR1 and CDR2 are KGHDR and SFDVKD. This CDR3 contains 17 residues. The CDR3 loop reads CATSDRNPETGNYEQYF. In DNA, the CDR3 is TGTGCCACCAGTGATCGCAACCCTGAGACAGGGAACTACGAGCAGTACTTC.

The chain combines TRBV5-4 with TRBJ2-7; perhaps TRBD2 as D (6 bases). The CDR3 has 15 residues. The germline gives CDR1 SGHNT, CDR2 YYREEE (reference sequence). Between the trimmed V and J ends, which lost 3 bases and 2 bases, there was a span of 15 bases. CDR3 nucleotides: TGTGCCAGCAGCTCAGATAGCGGCTACACCTACGAGCAGTACTTC. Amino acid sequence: CASSSDSGYTYEQYF.

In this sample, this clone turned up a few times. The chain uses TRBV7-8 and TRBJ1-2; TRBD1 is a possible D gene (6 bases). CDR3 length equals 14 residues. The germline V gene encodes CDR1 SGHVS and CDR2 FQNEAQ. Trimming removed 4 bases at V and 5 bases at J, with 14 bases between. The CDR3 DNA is TGTGCCAGCAGCTCCTACAGGGAAGAATATGGCTACACCTTC. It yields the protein CASSSYREEYGYTF.

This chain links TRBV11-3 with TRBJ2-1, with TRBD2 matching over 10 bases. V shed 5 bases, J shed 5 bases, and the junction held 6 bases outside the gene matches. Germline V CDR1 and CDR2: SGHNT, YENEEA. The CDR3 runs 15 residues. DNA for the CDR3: TGTGCCAGCAGCCACCGGACTAGCGGTAACAATGAGCAGTTCTTC. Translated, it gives CASSHRTSGNNEQFF.

CDR3 DNA sequence: TGCGCCAGCAGCCAAACCGGACAGGGTGTGGGTTCACCCCTCCACTTT. Protein: CASSQTGQGVGSPLHF. The rearrangement uses TRBV4-3 and TRBJ1-6, with 8 bases lining up with TRBD1. CDR1 LGHNA and CDR2 YSLEER come from the germline V gene. This CDR3 comprises 16 residues. Germline trimming cut 2 bases from V and 9 bases from J; bases unmatched to any gene: 9.

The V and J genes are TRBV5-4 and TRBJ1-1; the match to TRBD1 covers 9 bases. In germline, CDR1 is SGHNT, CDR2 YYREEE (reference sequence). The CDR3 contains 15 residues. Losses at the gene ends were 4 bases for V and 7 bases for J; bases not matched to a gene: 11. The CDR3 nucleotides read TGTGCCAGCAGCCGTGACAGGGGGGGAGGGAATGAAGCTTTCTTT. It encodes CASSRDRGGGNEAFF. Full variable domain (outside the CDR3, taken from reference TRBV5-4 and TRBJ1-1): ETGVTQSPTHLIKTRGQQVTLRCSSQSGHNTVSWYQQALGQGPQFIFQYYREEENGRGNFPPRFSGLQFPNYSSELNVNALELDDSALYLCASSRDRGGGNEAFFGQGTRLTVV.

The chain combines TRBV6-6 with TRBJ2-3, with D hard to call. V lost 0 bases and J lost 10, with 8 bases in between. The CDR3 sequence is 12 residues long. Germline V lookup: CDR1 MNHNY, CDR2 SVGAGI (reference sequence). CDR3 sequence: CASSYSGKSQYF. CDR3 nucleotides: TGTGCCAGCAGTTACTCGGGCAAATCGCAGTATTTT.

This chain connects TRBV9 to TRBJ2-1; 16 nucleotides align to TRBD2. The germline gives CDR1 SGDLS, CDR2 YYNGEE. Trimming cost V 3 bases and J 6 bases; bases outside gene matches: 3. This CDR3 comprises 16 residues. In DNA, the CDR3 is TGTGCCAGCAGCGCAGGGACTAGCGGGAGGGCCAATGAGCAGTTCTTC. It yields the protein CASSAGTSGRANEQFF.